Listed below are T cell receptor beta chains from one sample, sequenced in a study of blood T cells in healthy people across ages. One entry per CDR3 protein results from TCRdb running MiXCR on the 5' RACE reads. The data show 780,000 or so distinct CDR3 sequences, with about 53% seen just once and about 38% held by the top ten. The sequencing sample was made of blood. These receptors were taken from a man of 80 years or more in good health. The CDR3 runs from the conserved cysteine through the conserved F or W. D genes are given only for firm matches.

d_gene	v_gene	len	j_gene	CDR3aa
TRBD1	TRBV4-1	17	TRBJ2-4	CASSQPRQGVAKNIQYF
NA	TRBV13	14	TRBJ2-7	CASSLVPASYEQYF
TRBD2	TRBV6-2/TRBV6-3	17	TRBJ2-3	CASSYSTSGRNRRYAYF
NA	TRBV6-2/TRBV6-3	16	TRBJ2-5	CASSYGWAGGEETQYF
TRBD2	TRBV3-1	15	TRBJ2-5	CASSQDGLAGETQYF
NA	TRBV24-1	15	TRBJ2-5	CATSDPRVPVETQYF
NA	TRBV7-8	16	TRBJ1-2	CASSGLREGRDYGYTF
TRBD1	TRBV12-3/TRBV12-4	15	TRBJ1-2	CASSLFGRGIGGYTF
NA	TRBV7-3	15	TRBJ1-6	CASSVTGPDNSPLHF
NA	TRBV14	13	TRBJ2-7	CASSQAHGWAQYF
TRBD2	TRBV11-2	15	TRBJ2-1	CASSPRTSGEGEQFF
NA	TRBV7-9	15	TRBJ2-7	CASSLGVTRRGEQYF
NA	TRBV2	13	TRBJ2-7	CASSGSDPYEQYF
NA	TRBV7-2	15	TRBJ1-1	CASSLGIGPNTEAFF
NA	TRBV20-1	14	TRBJ2-3	CSAREGGPHRYAYF
NA	TRBV12-5	11	TRBJ1-1	CASGDGGGAFF
NA	TRBV10-3	14	NA	CAISRVGNRGEQYF
NA	TRBV20-1	13	TRBJ2-5	CSATKTVQETQYF
NA	TRBV20-1	13	TRBJ2-4	CSAPPARKNIQYF
NA	TRBV7-2	12	TRBJ2-7	CASSLAQSEQYF
NA	TRBV12-5	14	TRBJ1-2	CASGLVGQYYGYTF
TRBD1	TRBV24-1	15	TRBJ1-2	CATSDRTGGADGYTF
NA	TRBV4-2	12	TRBJ2-7	CASSQEEGRQYF
NA	TRBV21-1	11	TRBJ2-5	CARTGRETQYF
TRBD1	TRBV16	14	TRBJ1-2	CASSQSTGSDGYTF
TRBD1	TRBV9	16	TRBJ2-2	CASSVGQGRWTGELFF
TRBD2	TRBV6-5	16	TRBJ2-1	CASSTPSGRAMDEQFF
TRBD1	TRBV29-1	12	TRBJ2-5	CSVRTGTETQYF
NA	TRBV29-1	14	TRBJ2-4	CSVEGIAAKNIQYF
TRBD1	TRBV20-1	12	TRBJ2-7	CSARAGGVEQYF
NA	TRBV24-1	13	TRBJ2-5	CATGSGPGETQYF
NA	TRBV28	12	TRBJ2-7	CASKQASYEQYF
NA	TRBV6-5	13	TRBJ1-1	CASSPPQGTEAFF
TRBD2	TRBV3-1	16	TRBJ2-5	CASSQDLGTIPETQYF
NA	TRBV5-1	15	TRBJ2-5	CASSPSWASVETQYF
TRBD2	TRBV24-1	17	TRBJ2-7	CATSDHSGRAAYNEQYF
NA	TRBV10-3	16	TRBJ2-7	CAISESASLRGYEQYF
NA	TRBV19	19	TRBJ2-4	CASSIGASQARRAKNIQYF
TRBD1	TRBV14	15	TRBJ2-1	CASSQVWRTGGEQFF
NA	TRBV3-1	12	TRBJ1-4	CASSPSFEKLFF
TRBD1	TRBV27	15	TRBJ2-3	CASNLQGAPPDTQYF
TRBD1	TRBV6-5	15	TRBJ2-7	CASSYSRTGAYEQYF
TRBD2	TRBV7-2	17	TRBJ2-3	CASRRGLAGVFADTQYF
NA	TRBV2	12	TRBJ2-7	CASRYGVYEQYF
NA	TRBV7-2	15	TRBJ2-3	CASSRSLPDIDTQYF
TRBD2	TRBV7-9	16	TRBJ2-7	CASSRGLAGFSYEQYF
TRBD2	TRBV6-2/TRBV6-3	16	TRBJ2-1	CASSYQRTSGRGEQFF
NA	TRBV6-5	14	TRBJ2-7	CASSPGPNSYEQYF
TRBD2	TRBV2	16	TRBJ2-1	CASSPQGLAAGNEQFF
TRBD2	TRBV3-1	20	TRBJ2-3	CASSQGAPASGKPSGRYAYF
NA	TRBV5-1	16	TRBJ2-3	CASSHRSGPGERRLYF
NA	TRBV5-5	13	TRBJ2-5	CASSFGPPETQYF
NA	TRBV6-1	15	TRBJ1-1	CASGQHLTMNTEAFF